Listed here are 27 T cell receptor beta chains from one sample, sequenced in a study of OX40 agonist ivuxolimab in advanced cancers. The assay was immunoSEQ multiplex PCR, and TCRdb's table has in-frame clones only and misses some. The sample has 80,000 or so clones; approximately 89% are singletons. This specimen was CD4+ or CD8+ T cells sorted from blood, taken in a trial of the OX40 agonist ivuxolimab. The receptors come from an adult with an advanced solid tumor such as melanoma, head and neck, liver or kidney cancer.

The chain combines TRBV7-2 with TRBJ2-5; possible D gene TRBD1, 7 bases. The CDR3 runs 14 residues. V was shortened by 5 bases and J by 7 bases, with 17 bases between the two germline ends. CDR1 SGHTA and CDR2 FQGNSA come from the germline V gene. CDR3 in amino acids: CASSLQGGLGTQYF. DNA of the CDR3: TGTGCCAGCAGCCTCCAGGGGGGCTTGGGGACCCAGTACTTC.

The chain carries TRBV5-1 and TRBJ2-3; D remains ambiguous. V shed 10 bases and J shed 1 base, with 16 bases lying between them. The germline CDR1 and CDR2 sequences are SGHRS and YFSETQ. CDR3 length: 14 amino acids. In DNA form, the CDR3 reads TGCGCCTCTTCACCAATGGGCGGCACAGATACGCAGTATTTT. Amino acid sequence: CASSPMGGTDTQYF.

The CDR3, as DNA: TGCGCCAGCAGCCCTTGGGCAGGGGCCGGGGCCAACGTCCTGACTTTC. It encodes CASSPWAGAGANVLTF. This chain uses TRBV5-1 with TRBJ2-6, with D maybe TRBD1 (6 bases). This CDR3 comprises 16 residues. Deletions cut 4 bases from V and 4 bases from J, with 15 bases between. Germline V gives CDR1 SGHRS, CDR2 YFSETQ.

This clone was counted between two and nine times. The rearrangement uses TRBV6-1 and TRBJ1-3; D gene ambiguous. Germline CDR1 and CDR2: MNHNS and SASEGT. This CDR3 spans 12 amino acids. Trimming pared 3 bases from V and 4 bases from J, leaving 4 bases between. The CDR3 protein is CASSDVGNTIYF. CDR3 bases: TGTGCCAGCAGTGATGTGGGAAACACCATATATTTT.

The chain uses TRBV5-6 and TRBJ1-1; no firm D call. The V gene's germline CDR1 is SGHDT and CDR2 YYEEEE. V was cut by 4 bases and J by 6 bases, with 7 bases left in between. This CDR3 contains 11 residues. The CDR3 region is CASSLVSEAFF. The CDR3 region has the DNA TGTGCCAGCAGCCTAGTATCTGAAGCTTTCTTT.

The chain employs TRBV4-1 and TRBJ2-1, with D unresolved. V gave up 2 bases and J gave up 1 base, with 12 bases separating them. This CDR3 has 16 residues. Germline CDR1 is MGHRA and CDR2 is YSYEKL. The CDR3 loop is CASSQQDLISYNEQFF. The CDR3 nucleotides read TGCGCCAGCAGCCAACAAGACTTAATTTCCTACAATGAGCAGTTCTTC.

V is TRBV7-9 and J is TRBJ1-4; 7 nucleotides match TRBD1. The V segment lost 4 bases and the J segment 5 bases; nucleotides outside the gene matches: 4. The CDR3 runs 14 residues. Germline V gene data show CDR1 as SEHNR and CDR2 as FQNEAQ (reference sequence). The CDR3 nucleotides read TGTGCCAGCAGCTCGGGACAGATGAATGAAAAACTGTTTTTT. This translates into CASSSGQMNEKLFF.

V usage is TRBV4-1 and J usage is TRBJ1-2, with TRBD1 as a possible D gene (5 bases). V was trimmed by 1 base and J by 11 bases, leaving 17 bases between them. The CDR3 extends over 14 amino acids. CDR1 and CDR2 (germline): MGHRA, YSYEKL. The CDR3 nucleotides are TGCGCCAGCAGCCAAGCGGGACTGAAGGGTGTGTACACCTTC. This gives the protein CASSQAGLKGVYTF.

This rearrangement joins TRBV10-1 to TRBJ2-3; maybe TRBD1 (5 bases). Deletions cut 4 bases from V and 8 bases from J, with 13 bases between. This CDR3 has 13 residues. The germline gives CDR1 WNHNN, CDR2 SYGVQD (reference sequence). The CDR3 bases are TGCGCCAGCAGTGGGCGGACCGACAGTACGCAGTATTTT. As protein: CASSGRTDSTQYF.

This clone appeared a few times. Within the sample, other DNA sequences also encode this same CDR3. The chain combines TRBV25-1 with TRBJ2-7, with D tentatively TRBD2 (6 bases). Germline CDR1 is MGHDK and CDR2 is SYGVNS. V shed 5 bases and J shed 2 bases, with 13 bases lying between them. This CDR3 contains 14 residues. The CDR3 here is CASSPPGLTYEQYF. The DNA of the CDR3 is TGTGCCAGCAGTCCTCCGGGACTGACCTACGAGCAGTACTTC.

The chain is built from TRBV19 and TRBJ2-2; unclear D gene. Trimming removed 6 bases at V and 3 bases at J, with 2 bases between. CDR1 and CDR2 (germline): LNHDA, SQIVND (reference sequence). The CDR3 runs 11 residues. CDR3 sequence: CASRYTGELFF. Written as DNA, the CDR3 is TGTGCCAGTAGGTACACCGGGGAGCTGTTTTTT.

V is TRBV30 and J is TRBJ1-2, with no clear D. Germline V CDR1 and CDR2: GTSNPN, SVGIG (reference sequence). CDR3 length: 14 residues. Trimming removed 3 bases from V and 8 bases from J, with 19 bases in between. The CDR3 DNA reads as TGTGCCTGGAGACGCGGGGAAGGGCCGTGGGGCTACACCTTC. It specifies CAWRRGEGPWGYTF.

This chain joins TRBV27 and TRBJ1-1, with 8 nucleotides matching TRBD1. CDR3 length: 13 residues. J gave up 4 bases and V 5 bases, and 3 bases lay outside the gene matches. Germline loops: CDR1 MNHEY, CDR2 SMNVEV (reference sequence). The CDR3 DNA follows: TGTGCCAGCAGTCGACAGGGGAGCACTGAAGCTTTCTTT. Translation gives CASSRQGSTEAFF.

This chain uses TRBV7-9 with TRBJ1-3; D is unresolved. The CDR3 covers 19 residues. Trimming removed 0 bases from V and 0 bases from J, with 18 bases in between. Germline values: CDR1 SEHNR, CDR2 FQNEAQ (reference sequence). The CDR3 DNA sequence: TGTGCCAGCAGCTTAGCGGGCTTCCGGACGGCCACCTCTGGAAACACCATATATTTT. Translation: CASSLAGFRTATSGNTIYF.

The genes are TRBV28 and TRBJ2-3; a weak D match, TRBD2 (5 bases). V was shortened by 2 bases and J by 1 base, with 13 bases between the two germline ends. Germline CDR1 is MDHEN and CDR2 is SYDVKM. The CDR3 has 16 residues. CDR3 sequence reads: CASSLIASRRTDTQYF. CDR3 DNA: TGTGCCAGCAGTTTAATAGCTAGCCGCCGCACAGATACGCAGTATTTT.

The chain employs TRBV2 and TRBJ2-7, with D possibly TRBD2 on 6 matching bases. Germline CDR1 and CDR2: SNHLY and FYNNEI. V lost 6 bases to trimming and J lost 5 bases, with 17 bases between them. CDR3 length: 14 residues. CDR3 loop: CASSPRSGGDEQYF. CDR3 bases: TGTGCCAGCAGCCCGAGATCCGGGGGAGACGAGCAGTACTTC.

This sequence joins TRBV18 and TRBJ2-1; 7 positions agree with TRBD1. The CDR3 extends over 16 amino acids. Losses at the gene ends were 0 bases for V and 4 bases for J; bases not matched to a gene: 6. Germline CDR1 is KGHSH and CDR2 is LQKENI. CDR3 nucleotide sequence: TGTGCCAGCTCACCACCACAGGGACAGCTTTACAATGAGCAGTTCTTC. Amino acids: CASSPPQGQLYNEQFF.

The V call is TRBV10-3, the J call TRBJ2-7, with D unclear. From germline, CDR1 is ENHRY and CDR2 SYGVKD. V was clipped by 7 bases and J by 0 bases, with 10 bases between them. The CDR3 is 13 residues long. The CDR3 loop is CAINPQRSYEQYF. CDR3 DNA: TGTGCCATCAACCCCCAACGCTCCTACGAGCAGTACTTC.

The chain has TRBV19 and TRBJ1-1; D call uncertain. V lost 7 bases to trimming and J lost 5 bases, with 14 bases between them. CDR3 length: 13 residues. CDR1 and CDR2 (germline): LNHDA, SQIVND (reference sequence). CDR3 loop: CASMSPVGTEAFF. The CDR3 DNA follows: TGTGCCAGTATGTCACCGGTAGGGACTGAAGCTTTCTTT.

This chain connects TRBV5-4 to TRBJ2-1; D not resolved. CDR3 length: 13 residues. Germline V lookup: CDR1 SGHNT, CDR2 YYREEE (reference sequence). Between the trimmed V and J ends, which lost 0 bases and 8 bases, there was a span of 9 bases. The CDR3: CASSLDSGDEQFF. The CDR3 region has the DNA TGTGCCAGCAGCTTGGACTCCGGCGATGAGCAGTTCTTC.

The rearrangement joins TRBV4-1 to TRBJ2-7, with 7 bases identical to TRBD1. The germline CDR1 and CDR2 sequences are MGHRA and YSYEKL. V gave up 6 bases and J gave up 4 bases; unmatched junction bases: 6. The CDR3 length is 13 residues. This chain's CDR3 is CASSTGTAYEQYF. CDR3 nucleotides: TGCGCCAGCAGTACGGGGACAGCGTACGAGCAGTACTTC.

The chain employs TRBV7-8 and TRBJ1-1; 8 nucleotides agree with TRBD1. Trimming removed 5 bases from V and 0 bases from J; junction bases left unmatched: 5. The germline V gene has CDR1 SGHVS and CDR2 FQNEAQ. CDR3 length: 15 residues. The CDR3 region has the DNA TGTGCCAGCAGCCTACGGGACAGGCTGAACACTGAAGCTTTCTTT. Encoded protein: CASSLRDRLNTEAFF.

The chain joins TRBV5-4 to TRBJ2-7; the D call may be TRBD1 or TRBD2 (5 bases each). Between the trimmed V and J ends, which lost 4 bases and 0 bases, there was a span of 17 bases. The length of the CDR3 is 16 residues. In germline, CDR1 is SGHNT, CDR2 YYREEE (reference sequence). DNA of the CDR3: TGTGCCAGCAGCCCTCGGGACCGCAGCGGCTCCTACGAGCAGTACTTC. This sequence encodes CASSPRDRSGSYEQYF.

The rearrangement uses TRBV14 and TRBJ2-7; TRBD1 agrees at 8 bases. The CDR3 is made up of 14 amino acids. V lost 2 bases and J lost 0; bases outside the gene matches: 0. CDR1 is SGHDN, CDR2 FVKESK, per germline. In DNA, the CDR3 is TGTGCCAGCAGCCAACAGGGGGCCTCCTACGAGCAGTACTTC. Translating it yields CASSQQGASYEQYF.

The J gene is TRBJ2-7, the V gene TRBV30; D could derive from TRBD1 or TRBD2 (5 bases each). There are 14 residues in the CDR3. V was shortened by 4 bases and J by 0 bases, with 13 bases between the two germline ends. Germline loops: CDR1 GTSNPN, CDR2 SVGIG (reference sequence). The CDR3 bases are TGTGCCTGGACCCGGCCAGGGAGCTCCTACGAGCAGTACTTC. Protein: CAWTRPGSSYEQYF.

V is TRBV11-1 and J is TRBJ2-1; 15 bases agree with TRBD2. J was trimmed by 8 bases and V by 0 bases; bases with no gene match: 8. CDR3 length: 18 amino acids. Per germline, CDR1 SGHAT and CDR2 FQDESV (reference sequence). This CDR3 is CASSLAIGLAGGQHEQFF. CDR3 sequence (DNA): TGTGCCAGCAGCTTAGCGATCGGACTAGCGGGAGGGCAACATGAGCAGTTCTTC.

The chain is built from TRBV12-5 and TRBJ1-6; no definite D call. V lost 4 bases and J 5 bases, leaving 27 bases between the germline ends. There are 20 residues in the CDR3. Germline V gene sequence: CDR1 LGHNT, CDR2 FRNRAP. As DNA, the CDR3 is TGTGCTAGTGGTTGGTTGGGTTGGGCAGCCTCAGGCGGTGATAATTCACCCCTCCACTTT. Amino acid sequence: CASGWLGWAASGGDNSPLHF.